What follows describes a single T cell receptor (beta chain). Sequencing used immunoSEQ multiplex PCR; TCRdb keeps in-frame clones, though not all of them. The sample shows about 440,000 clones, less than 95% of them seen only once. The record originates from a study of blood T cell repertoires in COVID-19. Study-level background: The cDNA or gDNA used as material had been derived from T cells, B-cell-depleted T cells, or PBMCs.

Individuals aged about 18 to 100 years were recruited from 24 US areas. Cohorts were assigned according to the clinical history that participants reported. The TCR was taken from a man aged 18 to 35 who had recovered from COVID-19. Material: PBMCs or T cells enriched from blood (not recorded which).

CDR3 sequence (DNA): TGTGCCACCTCCTTGGAGGCCTATAATTCACCCCTCCACTTT. Encoded protein: CATSLEAYNSPLHF. This chain links TRBV6-4 with TRBJ1-6; no reliable D call. Per germline, CDR1 MRHNA and CDR2 SNTAGT. Trimming took off 10 bases at V and 2 bases at J, with 12 bases between the two ends. The CDR3 covers 14 residues.